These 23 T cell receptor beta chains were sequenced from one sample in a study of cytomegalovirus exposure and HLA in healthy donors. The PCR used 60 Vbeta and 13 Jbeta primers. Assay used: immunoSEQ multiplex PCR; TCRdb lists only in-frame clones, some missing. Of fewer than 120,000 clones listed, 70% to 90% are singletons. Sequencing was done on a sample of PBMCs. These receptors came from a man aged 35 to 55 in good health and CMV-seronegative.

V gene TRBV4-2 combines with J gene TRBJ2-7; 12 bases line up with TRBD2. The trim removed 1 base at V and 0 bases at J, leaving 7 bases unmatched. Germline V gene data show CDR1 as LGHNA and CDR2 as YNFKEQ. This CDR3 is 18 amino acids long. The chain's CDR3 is CASSQVLAGGGSSYEQYF. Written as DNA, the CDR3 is TGTGCCAGCAGCCAAGTACTAGCGGGGGGCGGGAGCTCCTACGAGCAGTACTTC.

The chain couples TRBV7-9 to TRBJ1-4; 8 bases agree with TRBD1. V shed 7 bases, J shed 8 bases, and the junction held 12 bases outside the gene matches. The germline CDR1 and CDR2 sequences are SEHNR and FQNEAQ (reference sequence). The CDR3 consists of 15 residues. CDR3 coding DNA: TGTGCCAGCATGAGTGGGGTGGCAGGGGGCGAAAAACTGTTTTTT. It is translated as CASMSGVAGGEKLFF.

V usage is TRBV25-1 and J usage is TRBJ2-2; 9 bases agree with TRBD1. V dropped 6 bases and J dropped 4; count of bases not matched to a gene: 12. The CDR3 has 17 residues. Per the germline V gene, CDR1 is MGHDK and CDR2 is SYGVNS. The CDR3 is CASSSHTGTGSTGELFF. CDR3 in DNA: TGTGCCAGCAGCTCTCACACCGGGACAGGGAGCACCGGGGAGCTGTTTTTT. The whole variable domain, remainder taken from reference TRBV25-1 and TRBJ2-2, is EADIYQTPRYLVIGTGKKITLECSQTMGHDKMYWYQQDPGMELHLIHYSYGVNSTEKGDLSSESTVSRIRTEHFPLTLESARPSHTSQYLCASSSHTGTGSTGELFFGEGSRLTVL.

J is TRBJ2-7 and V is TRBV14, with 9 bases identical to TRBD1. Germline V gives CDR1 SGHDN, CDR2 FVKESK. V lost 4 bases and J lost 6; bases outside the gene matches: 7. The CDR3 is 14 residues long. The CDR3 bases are TGTGCCAGCAGCCCCCTTAAGACAGGGGGCGAGCAGTACTTC. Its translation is CASSPLKTGGEQYF.

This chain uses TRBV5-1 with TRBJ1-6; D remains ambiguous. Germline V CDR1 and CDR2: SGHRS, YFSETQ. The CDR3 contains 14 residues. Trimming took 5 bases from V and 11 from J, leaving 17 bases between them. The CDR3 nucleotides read TGCGCCAGCAGTCTTACGCCGGGGTCGGCACCCCTCCACTTT. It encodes CASSLTPGSAPLHF.

The DNA of the CDR3 is TGTGCCACCAGCAGAGAGCATCTAGGGGGCGCGTCCGAAGCTTTCTTT. As protein: CATSREHLGGASEAFF. V usage is TRBV15 and J usage is TRBJ1-1, with 7 bases lining up with TRBD1. V shed 0 bases and J 8 bases; nucleotides not matched to a gene: 12. Per the germline V gene, CDR1 is LNHNV and CDR2 is YYDKDF (reference sequence). This CDR3 is 16 amino acids long.

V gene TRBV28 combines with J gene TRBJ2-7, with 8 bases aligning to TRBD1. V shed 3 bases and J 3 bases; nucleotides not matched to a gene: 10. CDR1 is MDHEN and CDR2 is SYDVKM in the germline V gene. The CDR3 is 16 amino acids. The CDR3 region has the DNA TGTGCCAGCAGTTTTGCCACCGGGACAGGAGTCTACGAGCAGTACTTC. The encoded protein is CASSFATGTGVYEQYF.

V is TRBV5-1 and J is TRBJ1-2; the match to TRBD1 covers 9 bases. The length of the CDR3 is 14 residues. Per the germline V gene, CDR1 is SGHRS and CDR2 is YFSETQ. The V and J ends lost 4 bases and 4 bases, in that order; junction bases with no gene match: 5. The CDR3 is CASSAGQGFYGYTF. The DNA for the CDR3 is TGCGCCAGCAGCGCCGGACAGGGGTTCTATGGCTACACCTTC.

DNA of the CDR3: TGTGCCAGTAGCCTGGATGCGCACAGGGGGCAGTACAATTCACCCCTCCACTTT. Protein: CASSLDAHRGQYNSPLHF. V and J are TRBV19 and TRBJ1-6; 9 bases agree with TRBD1. CDR1 LNHDA and CDR2 SQIVND come from the germline V gene (reference sequence). Germline trimming cut 6 bases from V and 7 bases from J; bases unmatched to any gene: 16. This CDR3 spans 18 amino acids.

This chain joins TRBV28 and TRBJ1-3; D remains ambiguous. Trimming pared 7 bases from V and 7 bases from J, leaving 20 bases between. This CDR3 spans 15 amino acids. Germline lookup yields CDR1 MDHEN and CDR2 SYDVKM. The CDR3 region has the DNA TGTGCCAGCACTGGGCAGACCCCTACCTCCAACACCATATATTTT. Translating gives CASTGQTPTSNTIYF.

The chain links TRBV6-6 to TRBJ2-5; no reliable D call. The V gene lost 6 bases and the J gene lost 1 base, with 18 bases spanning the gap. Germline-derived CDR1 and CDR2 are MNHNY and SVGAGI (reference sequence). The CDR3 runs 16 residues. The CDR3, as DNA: TGTGCCAGCAGCCCCCGCCTTGCGACGGGCCAAGAGACCCAGTACTTC. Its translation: CASSPRLATGQETQYF.

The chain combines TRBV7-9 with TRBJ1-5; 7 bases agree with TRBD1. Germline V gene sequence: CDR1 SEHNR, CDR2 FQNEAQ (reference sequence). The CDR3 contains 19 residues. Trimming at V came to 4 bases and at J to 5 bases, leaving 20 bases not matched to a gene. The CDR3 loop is CASSSFPTGKDGPDQPQHF. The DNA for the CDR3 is TGTGCCAGCAGCTCCTTCCCGACAGGGAAGGATGGACCCGATCAGCCCCAGCATTTT.

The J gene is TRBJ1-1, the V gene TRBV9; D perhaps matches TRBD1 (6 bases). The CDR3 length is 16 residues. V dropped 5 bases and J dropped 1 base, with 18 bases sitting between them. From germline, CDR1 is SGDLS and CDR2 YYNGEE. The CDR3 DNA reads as TGTGCCAGCAGGCCGAGAGGATACAGGGAGAACACTGAAGCTTTCTTT. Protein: CASRPRGYRENTEAFF.

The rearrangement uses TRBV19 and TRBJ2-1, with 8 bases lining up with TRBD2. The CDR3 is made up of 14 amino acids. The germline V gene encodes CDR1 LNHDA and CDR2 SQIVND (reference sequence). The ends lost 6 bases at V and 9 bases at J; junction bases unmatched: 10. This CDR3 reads CASRTAGGSREQFF. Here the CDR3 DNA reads TGTGCCAGTAGGACCGCGGGGGGAAGTCGTGAGCAGTTCTTC.

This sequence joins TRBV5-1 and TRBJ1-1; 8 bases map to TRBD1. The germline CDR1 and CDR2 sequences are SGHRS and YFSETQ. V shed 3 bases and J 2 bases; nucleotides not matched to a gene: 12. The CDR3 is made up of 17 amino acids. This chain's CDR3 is CASSYSLAGQGNTEAFF. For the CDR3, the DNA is TGCGCCAGCAGCTATAGCCTAGCCGGACAGGGTAACACTGAAGCTTTCTTT.

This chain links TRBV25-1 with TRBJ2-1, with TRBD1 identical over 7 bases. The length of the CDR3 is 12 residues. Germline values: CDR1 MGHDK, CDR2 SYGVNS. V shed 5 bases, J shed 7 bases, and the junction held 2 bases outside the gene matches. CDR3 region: CASSTTGNEQFF. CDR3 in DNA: TGTGCCAGCAGTACGACAGGGAATGAGCAGTTCTTC.

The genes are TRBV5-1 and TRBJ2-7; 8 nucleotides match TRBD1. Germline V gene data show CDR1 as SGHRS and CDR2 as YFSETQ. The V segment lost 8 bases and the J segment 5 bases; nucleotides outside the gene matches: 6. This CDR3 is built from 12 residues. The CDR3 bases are TGCGCCAGTTCGACAGGGGCACACGAGCAGTACTTC. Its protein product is CASSTGAHEQYF.

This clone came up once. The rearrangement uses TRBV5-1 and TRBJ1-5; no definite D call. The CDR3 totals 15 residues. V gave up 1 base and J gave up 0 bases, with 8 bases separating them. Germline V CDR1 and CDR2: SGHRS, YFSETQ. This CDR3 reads CASSLIPNSNQPQHF. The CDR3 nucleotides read TGCGCCAGCAGCTTGATACCTAATAGCAATCAGCCCCAGCATTTT.

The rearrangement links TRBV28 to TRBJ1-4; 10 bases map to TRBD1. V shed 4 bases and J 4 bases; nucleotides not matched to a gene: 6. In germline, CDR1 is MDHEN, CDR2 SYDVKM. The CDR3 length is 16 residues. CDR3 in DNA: TGTGCCAGCAGTTCAACCCGGACAGGGGGTAATGAAAAACTGTTTTTT. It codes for CASSSTRTGGNEKLFF. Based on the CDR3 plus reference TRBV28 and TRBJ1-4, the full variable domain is DVKVTQSSRYLVKRTGEKVFLECVQDMDHENMFWYRQDPGLGLRLIYFSYDVKMKEKGDIPEGYSVSREKKERFSLILESASTNQTSMYLCASSSTRTGGNEKLFFGSGTQLSVL.

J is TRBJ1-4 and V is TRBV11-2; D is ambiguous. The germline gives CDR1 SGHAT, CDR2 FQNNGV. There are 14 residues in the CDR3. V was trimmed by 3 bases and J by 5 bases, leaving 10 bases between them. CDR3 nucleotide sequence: TGTGCCAGCAGCTTCCCTGGGAGGAATGAAAAACTGTTTTTT. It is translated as CASSFPGRNEKLFF.

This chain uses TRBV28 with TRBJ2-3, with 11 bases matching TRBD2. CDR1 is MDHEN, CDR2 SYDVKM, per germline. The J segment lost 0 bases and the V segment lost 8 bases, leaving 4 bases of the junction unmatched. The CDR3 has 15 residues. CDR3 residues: CASGVAGGSTDTQYF. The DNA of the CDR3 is TGTGCCAGCGGGGTAGCGGGGGGGAGCACAGATACGCAGTATTTT.

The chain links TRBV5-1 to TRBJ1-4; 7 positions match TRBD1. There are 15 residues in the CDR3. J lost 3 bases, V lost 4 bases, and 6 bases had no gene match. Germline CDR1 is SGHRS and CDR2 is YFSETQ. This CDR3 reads CASSRDRAANEKLFF. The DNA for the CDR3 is TGCGCCAGCAGCCGAGACAGGGCAGCTAATGAAAAACTGTTTTTT.

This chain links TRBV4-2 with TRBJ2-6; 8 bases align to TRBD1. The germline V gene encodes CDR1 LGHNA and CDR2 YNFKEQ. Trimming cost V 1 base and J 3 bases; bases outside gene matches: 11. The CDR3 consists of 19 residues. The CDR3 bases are TGTGCCAGCAGCCAAGGTGTTGACCGCAGGGGGCATGGGGCCAACGTCCTGACTTTC. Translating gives CASSQGVDRRGHGANVLTF.